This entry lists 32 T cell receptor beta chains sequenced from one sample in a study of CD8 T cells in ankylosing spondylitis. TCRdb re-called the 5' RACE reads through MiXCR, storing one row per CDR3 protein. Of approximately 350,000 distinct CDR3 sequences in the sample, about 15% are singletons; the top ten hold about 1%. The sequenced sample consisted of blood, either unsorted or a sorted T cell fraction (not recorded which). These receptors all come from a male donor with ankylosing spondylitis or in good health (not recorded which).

The CDR3 sequence is CASSDTSGGGTDTQYF. CDR3 coding DNA: TGTGCCAGCAGCGATACGAGCGGGGGGGGAACGGATACGCAGTATTTT. The chain couples TRBV2 to TRBJ2-3; 10 bases line up with TRBD2. CDR3 size: 16 residues. The trim removed 6 bases at V and 6 bases at J, leaving 12 bases unmatched. Germline-derived CDR1 and CDR2 are SNHLY and FYNNEI. The whole variable domain, remainder taken from reference TRBV2 and TRBJ2-3, is EPEVTQTPSHQVTQMGQEVILRCVPISNHLYFYWYRQILGQKVEFLVSFYNNEISEKSEIFDDQFSVERPDGSNFTLKIRSTKLEDSAMYFCASSDTSGGGTDTQYFGPGTRLTVL.

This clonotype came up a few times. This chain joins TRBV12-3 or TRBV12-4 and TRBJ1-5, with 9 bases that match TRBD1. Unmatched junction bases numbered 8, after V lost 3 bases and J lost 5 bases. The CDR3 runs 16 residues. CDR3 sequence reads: CASSFGSTGGHQPQHF. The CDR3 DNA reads TGTGCCAGCAGTTTTGGGTCAACAGGGGGCCATCAGCCCCAGCATTTT.

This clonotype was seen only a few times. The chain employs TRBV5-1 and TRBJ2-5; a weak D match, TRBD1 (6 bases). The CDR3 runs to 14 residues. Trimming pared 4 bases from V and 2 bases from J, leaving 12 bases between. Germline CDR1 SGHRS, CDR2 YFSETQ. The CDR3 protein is CASSRDTPQETQYF. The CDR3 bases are TGCGCCAGCAGCCGGGACACCCCACAAGAGACCCAGTACTTC.

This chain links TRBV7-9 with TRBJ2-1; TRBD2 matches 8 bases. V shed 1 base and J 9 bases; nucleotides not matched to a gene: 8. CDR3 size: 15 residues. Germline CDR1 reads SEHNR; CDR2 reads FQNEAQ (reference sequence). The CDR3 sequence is CASSLVTGGLSEQFF. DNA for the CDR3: TGTGCCAGCAGCTTAGTAACGGGGGGGCTTAGTGAGCAGTTCTTC. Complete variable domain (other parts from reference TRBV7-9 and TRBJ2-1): DTGVSQNPRHKITKRGQNVTFRCDPISEHNRLYWYRQTLGQGPEFLTYFQNEAQLEKSRLLSDRFSAERPKGSFSTLEIQRTEQGDSAMYLCASSLVTGGLSEQFFGPGTRLTVL.

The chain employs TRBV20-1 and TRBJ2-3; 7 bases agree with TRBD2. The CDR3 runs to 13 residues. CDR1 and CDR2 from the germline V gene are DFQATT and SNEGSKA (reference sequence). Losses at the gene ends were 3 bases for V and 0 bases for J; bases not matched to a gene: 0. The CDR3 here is CSASGRSTDTQYF. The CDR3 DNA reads TGCAGTGCTAGCGGGAGGAGCACAGATACGCAGTATTTT.

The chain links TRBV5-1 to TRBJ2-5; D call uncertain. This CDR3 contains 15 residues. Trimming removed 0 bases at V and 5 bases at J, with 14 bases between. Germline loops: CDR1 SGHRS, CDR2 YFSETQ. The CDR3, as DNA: TGCGCCAGCAGCTTGGCGGGCTTGCCTTCGGAGACCCAGTACTTC. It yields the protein CASSLAGLPSETQYF.

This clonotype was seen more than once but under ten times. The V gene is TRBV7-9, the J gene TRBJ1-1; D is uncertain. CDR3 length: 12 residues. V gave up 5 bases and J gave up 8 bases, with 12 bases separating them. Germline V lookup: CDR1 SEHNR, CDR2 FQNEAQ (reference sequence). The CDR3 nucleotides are TGTGCCAGCAGCCCCTTCACGGGGGAAGCTTTCTTT. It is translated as CASSPFTGEAFF. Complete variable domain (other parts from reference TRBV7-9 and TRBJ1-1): DTGVSQNPRHKITKRGQNVTFRCDPISEHNRLYWYRQTLGQGPEFLTYFQNEAQLEKSRLLSDRFSAERPKGSFSTLEIQRTEQGDSAMYLCASSPFTGEAFFGQGTRLTVV.

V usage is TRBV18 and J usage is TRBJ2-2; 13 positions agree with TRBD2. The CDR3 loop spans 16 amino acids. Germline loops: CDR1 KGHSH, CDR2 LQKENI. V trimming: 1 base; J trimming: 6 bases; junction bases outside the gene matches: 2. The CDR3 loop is CASSPRTSGSSGELFF. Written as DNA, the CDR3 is TGTGCCAGCTCACCACGGACTAGCGGGAGCTCCGGGGAGCTGTTTTTT.

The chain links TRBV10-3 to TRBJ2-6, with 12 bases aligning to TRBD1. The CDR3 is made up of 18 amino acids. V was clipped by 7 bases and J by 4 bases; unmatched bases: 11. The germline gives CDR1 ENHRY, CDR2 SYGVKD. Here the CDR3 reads CAINSLGTGGVGANVLTF. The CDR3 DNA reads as TGTGCCATCAATTCCCTGGGGACAGGGGGCGTCGGGGCCAACGTCCTGACTTTC.

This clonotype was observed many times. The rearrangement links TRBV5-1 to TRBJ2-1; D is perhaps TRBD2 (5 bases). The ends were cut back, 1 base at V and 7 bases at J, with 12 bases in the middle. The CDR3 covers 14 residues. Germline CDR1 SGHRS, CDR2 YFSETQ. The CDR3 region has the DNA TGCGCCAGCAGCTTGACGGGGAGAATGAATGAGCAGTTCTTC. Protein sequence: CASSLTGRMNEQFF.

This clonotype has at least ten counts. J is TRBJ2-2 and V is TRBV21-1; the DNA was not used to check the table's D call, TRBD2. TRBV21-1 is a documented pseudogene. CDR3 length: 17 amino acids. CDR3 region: CASSKSTESQDTGELFF. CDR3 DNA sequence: TGTGCCAGCAGCAAAAGCACGGAGTCCCAGGACACCGGGGAGCTGTTTTTT.

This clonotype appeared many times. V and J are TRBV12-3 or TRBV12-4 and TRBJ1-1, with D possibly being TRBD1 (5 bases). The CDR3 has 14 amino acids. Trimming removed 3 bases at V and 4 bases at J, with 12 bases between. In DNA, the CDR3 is TGTGCCAGCAGTTTCTGGGGGGAAGGCACTGAAGCTTTCTTT. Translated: CASSFWGEGTEAFF.

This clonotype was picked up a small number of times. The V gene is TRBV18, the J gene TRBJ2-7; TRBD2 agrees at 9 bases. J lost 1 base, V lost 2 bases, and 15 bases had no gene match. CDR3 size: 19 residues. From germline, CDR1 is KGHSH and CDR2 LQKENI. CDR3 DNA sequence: TGTGCCAGCTCACCAACCATCCCCTCTAGCGGGATTGTTTCCTACGAGCAGTACTTC. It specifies CASSPTIPSSGIVSYEQYF.

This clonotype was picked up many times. The CDR3 DNA is TGTGCCAGCAGTTTACCGAATAATTCACCCCTCCACTTT. Its translation is CASSLPNNSPLHF. The V gene is TRBV12-3 or TRBV12-4, the J gene TRBJ1-6, with no clear D. Trimming left V 2 bases short and J 5 bases short, with 4 bases between. The CDR3 is 13 amino acids.

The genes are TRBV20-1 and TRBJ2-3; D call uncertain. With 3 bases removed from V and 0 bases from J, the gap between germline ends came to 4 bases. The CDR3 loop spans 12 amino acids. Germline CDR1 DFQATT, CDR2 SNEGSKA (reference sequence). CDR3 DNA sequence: TGCAGTGCTAGCCGTAGCACAGATACGCAGTATTTT. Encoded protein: CSASRSTDTQYF.

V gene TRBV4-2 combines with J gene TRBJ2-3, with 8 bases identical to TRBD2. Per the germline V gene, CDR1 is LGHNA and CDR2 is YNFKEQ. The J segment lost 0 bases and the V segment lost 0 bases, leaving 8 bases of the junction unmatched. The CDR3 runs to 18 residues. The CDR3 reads CASSQDRAGGFSTDTQYF. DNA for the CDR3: TGTGCCAGCAGCCAAGATAGGGCGGGAGGCTTTAGCACAGATACGCAGTATTTT.

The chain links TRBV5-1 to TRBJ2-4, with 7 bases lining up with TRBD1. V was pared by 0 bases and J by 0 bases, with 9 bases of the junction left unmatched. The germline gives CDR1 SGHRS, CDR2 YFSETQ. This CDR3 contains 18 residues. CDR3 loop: CASSLVGQATVAKNIQYF. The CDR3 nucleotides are TGCGCCAGCAGCTTGGTTGGACAGGCGACTGTAGCCAAAAACATTCAGTACTTC.

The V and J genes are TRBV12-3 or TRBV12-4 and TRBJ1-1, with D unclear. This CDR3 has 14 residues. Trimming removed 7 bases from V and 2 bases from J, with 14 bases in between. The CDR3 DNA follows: TGTGCCAGCACCGTGGACCGGGTAAACACTGAAGCTTTCTTT. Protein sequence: CASTVDRVNTEAFF.

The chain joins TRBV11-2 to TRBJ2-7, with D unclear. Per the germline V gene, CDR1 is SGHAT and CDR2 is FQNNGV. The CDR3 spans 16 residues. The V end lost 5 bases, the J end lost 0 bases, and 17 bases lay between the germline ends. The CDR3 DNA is TGTGCCAGCAGCCCCCCCTCAATCGGGTTCTCCTACGAGCAGTACTTC. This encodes CASSPPSIGFSYEQYF.

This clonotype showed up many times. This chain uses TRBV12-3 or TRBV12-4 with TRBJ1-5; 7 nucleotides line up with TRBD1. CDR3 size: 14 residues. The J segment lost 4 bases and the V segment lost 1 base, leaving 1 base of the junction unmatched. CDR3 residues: CASSLGQGNQPQHF. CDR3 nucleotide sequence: TGTGCCAGCAGTTTAGGACAGGGTAATCAGCCCCAGCATTTT.

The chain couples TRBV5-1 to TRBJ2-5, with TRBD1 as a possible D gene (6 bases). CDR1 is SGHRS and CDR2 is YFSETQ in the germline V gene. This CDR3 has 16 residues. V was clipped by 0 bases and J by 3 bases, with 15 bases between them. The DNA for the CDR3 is TGCGCCAGCAGCTTGGGACAGGCTGTGGGAAAAGAGACCCAGTACTTC. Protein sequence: CASSLGQAVGKETQYF.

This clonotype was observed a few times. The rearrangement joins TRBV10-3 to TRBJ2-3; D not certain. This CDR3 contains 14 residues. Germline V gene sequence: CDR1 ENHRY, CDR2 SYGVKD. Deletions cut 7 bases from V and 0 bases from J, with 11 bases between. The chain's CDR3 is CAITSPTSTDTQYF. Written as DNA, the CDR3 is TGTGCCATCACTAGTCCCACTAGCACAGATACGCAGTATTTT.

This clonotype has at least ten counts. CDR3 sequence (DNA): TGCAGCGTTTCACGGGACATTTCTGGAAACACCATATATTTT. Translation: CSVSRDISGNTIYF. This sequence joins TRBV29-1 and TRBJ1-3; TRBD1 might be the D (6 bases). This CDR3 has 14 residues. Germline values: CDR1 SQVTM, CDR2 ANQGSEA. Trimming removed 5 bases at V and 1 base at J, with 12 bases between. The full variable domain, rest sourced from reference TRBV29-1 and TRBJ1-3, is SAVISQKPSRDICQRGTSLTIQCQVDSQVTMMFWYRQQPGQSLTLIATANQGSEATYESGFVIDKFPISRPNLTFSTLTVSNMSPEDSSIYLCSVSRDISGNTIYFGEGSWLTVV.

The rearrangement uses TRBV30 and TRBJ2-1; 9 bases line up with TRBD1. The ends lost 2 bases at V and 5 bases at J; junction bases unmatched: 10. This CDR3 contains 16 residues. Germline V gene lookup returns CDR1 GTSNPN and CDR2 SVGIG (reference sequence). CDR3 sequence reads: CAWSKGWDRADNEQFF. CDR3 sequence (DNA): TGTGCCTGGAGTAAAGGGTGGGACAGGGCCGACAATGAGCAGTTCTTC.

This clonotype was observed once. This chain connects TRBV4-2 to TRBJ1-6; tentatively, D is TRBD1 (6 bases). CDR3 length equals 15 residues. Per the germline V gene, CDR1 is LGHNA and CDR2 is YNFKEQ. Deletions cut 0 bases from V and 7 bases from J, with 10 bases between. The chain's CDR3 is CASSQEGRGNSPLHF. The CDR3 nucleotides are TGTGCCAGCAGCCAAGAGGGCAGGGGCAATTCACCCCTCCACTTT.

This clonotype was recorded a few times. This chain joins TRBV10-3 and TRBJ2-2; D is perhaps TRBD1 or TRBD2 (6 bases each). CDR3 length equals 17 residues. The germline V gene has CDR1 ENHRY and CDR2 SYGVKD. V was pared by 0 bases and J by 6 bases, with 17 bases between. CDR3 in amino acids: CAISESAPGADAGELFF. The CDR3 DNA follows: TGTGCCATCAGTGAGTCCGCGCCGGGGGCGGATGCCGGGGAGCTGTTTTTT.

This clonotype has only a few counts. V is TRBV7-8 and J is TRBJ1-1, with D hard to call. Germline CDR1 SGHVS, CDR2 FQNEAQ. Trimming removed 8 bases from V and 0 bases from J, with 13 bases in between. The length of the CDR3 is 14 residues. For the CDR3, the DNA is TGTGCCAGCCGTTCGGCGGGCATGAACACTGAAGCTTTCTTT. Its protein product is CASRSAGMNTEAFF. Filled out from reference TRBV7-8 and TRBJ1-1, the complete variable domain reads GAGVSQSPRYKVAKRGQDVALRCDPISGHVSLFWYQQALGQGPEFLTYFQNEAQLDKSGLPSDRFFAERPEGSVSTLKIQRTQQEDSAVYLCASRSAGMNTEAFFGQGTRLTVV.

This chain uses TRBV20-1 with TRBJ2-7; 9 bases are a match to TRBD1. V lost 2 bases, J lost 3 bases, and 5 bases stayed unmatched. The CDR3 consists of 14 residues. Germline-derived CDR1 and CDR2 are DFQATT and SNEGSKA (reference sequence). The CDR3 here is CSARQPGQGYEQYF. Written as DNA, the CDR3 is TGCAGTGCTAGACAGCCGGGACAGGGCTACGAGCAGTACTTC.

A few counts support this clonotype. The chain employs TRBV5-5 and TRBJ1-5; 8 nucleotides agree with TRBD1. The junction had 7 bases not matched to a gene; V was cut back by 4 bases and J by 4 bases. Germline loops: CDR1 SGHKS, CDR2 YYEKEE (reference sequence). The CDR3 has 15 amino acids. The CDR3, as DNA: TGTGCCAGCAGCCCCTGGACAGGGCCAAATCAGCCCCAGCATTTT. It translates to CASSPWTGPNQPQHF. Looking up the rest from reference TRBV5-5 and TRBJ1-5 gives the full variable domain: DAGVTQSPTHLIKTRGQQVTLRCSPISGHKSVSWYQQVLGQGPQFIFQYYEKEERGRGNFPDRFSARQFPNYSSELNVNALLLGDSALYLCASSPWTGPNQPQHFGDGTRLSIL.

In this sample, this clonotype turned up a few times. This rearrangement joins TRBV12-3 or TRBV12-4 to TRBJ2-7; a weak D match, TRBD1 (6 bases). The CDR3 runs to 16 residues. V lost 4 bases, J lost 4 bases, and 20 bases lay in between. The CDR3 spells CASSSRDTSPLYEQYF. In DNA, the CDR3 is TGTGCCAGCAGTTCCCGGGACACCTCACCACTTTACGAGCAGTACTTC.

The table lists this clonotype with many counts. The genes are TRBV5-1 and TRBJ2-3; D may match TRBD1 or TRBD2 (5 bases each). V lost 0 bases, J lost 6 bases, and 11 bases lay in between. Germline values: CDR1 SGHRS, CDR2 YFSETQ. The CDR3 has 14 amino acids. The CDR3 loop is CASSLEGRVDTQYF. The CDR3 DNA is TGCGCCAGCAGCTTGGAGGGACGGGTTGATACGCAGTATTTT.

The CDR3 region is CSAPRLAGDNEQFF. CDR3 DNA sequence: TGCAGTGCTCCAAGACTAGCGGGTGACAATGAGCAGTTCTTC. V usage is TRBV20-1 and J usage is TRBJ2-1; 10 bases map to TRBD2. Germline V lookup: CDR1 DFQATT, CDR2 SNEGSKA (reference sequence). V lost 5 bases and J lost 5; bases outside the gene matches: 6. The CDR3 sequence is 14 residues long.